One and the same sample provided the 18 T cell receptor beta chains below, sequenced in a study of OX40 agonist ivuxolimab in advanced cancers. The table came from immunoSEQ multiplex PCR; TCRdb's copy has only in-frame clones and leaves some out. This table has some 30,000 clones, roughly 90% appearing once. This sample comprised CD4+ or CD8+ T cells sorted from blood, obtained in a trial of the OX40 agonist ivuxolimab. Receptors were obtained from an adult with an advanced solid tumor such as melanoma, head and neck, liver or kidney cancer.

This chain uses TRBV10-2 with TRBJ2-2, with D unclear. The V gene's germline CDR1 is WSHSY and CDR2 SAAADI. Between the trimmed V and J ends, which lost 1 base and 8 bases, there was a span of 8 bases. The CDR3 extends over 13 amino acids. CDR3 loop: CASSEWSNGELFF. CDR3 nucleotides: TGCGCCAGCAGTGAGTGGAGCAATGGGGAGCTGTTTTTT.

The chain couples TRBV6-6 to TRBJ2-5; D might be TRBD2 (5 bases). The ends were cut back, 10 bases at V and 3 bases at J, with 18 bases in the middle. The CDR3 length is 14 residues. CDR1 is MNHNY and CDR2 is SVGAGI in the germline V gene (reference sequence). CDR3 in DNA: TGTGCCACTGCTTGGACTTCGGAGGAAGAGACCCAGTACTTC. Translation gives CATAWTSEEETQYF.

This sequence joins TRBV14 and TRBJ1-2; the D is unclear. There are 14 residues in the CDR3. V dropped 0 bases and J dropped 4 bases, with 9 bases sitting between them. Germline values: CDR1 SGHDN, CDR2 FVKESK. In nucleotides, the CDR3 is TGTGCCAGCAGCCAAGAGGACCAGTTCTATGGCTACACCTTC. Translation gives CASSQEDQFYGYTF.

The CDR3, as DNA: TGTGCCAGCAGATCACCCAACCTCAGGGAACGCTACAATGAGCAGTTCTTC. Amino acid sequence: CASRSPNLRERYNEQFF. The gene calls are TRBV28 and TRBJ2-1, with D maybe TRBD1 (5 bases). V lost 6 bases, J lost 3 bases, and 21 bases lay in between. The CDR3 is made up of 17 amino acids. Germline CDR1 MDHEN, CDR2 SYDVKM.

The chain uses TRBV30 and TRBJ2-3; 12 nucleotides agree with TRBD2. The CDR3 is 15 amino acids. Germline CDR1 is GTSNPN and CDR2 is SVGIG (reference sequence). The V gene end was trimmed by 2 bases and the J gene end by 0 bases; junction bases not matched to a gene: 0. CDR3 coding DNA: TGTGCCTGGAGTCTAGCGGGGGGGAGCACAGATACGCAGTATTTT. Its protein is CAWSLAGGSTDTQYF.

This chain uses TRBV27 with TRBJ2-2; the D gene is possibly TRBD1 (5 bases). This CDR3 is 15 amino acids long. Trimming pared 3 bases from V and 4 bases from J, leaving 12 bases between. Germline lookup yields CDR1 MNHEY and CDR2 SMNVEV (reference sequence). The CDR3 DNA reads TGTGCCAGCAGTTTGGAACAGGCAGGCACCGGGGAGCTGTTTTTT. It codes for CASSLEQAGTGELFF.

The V gene is TRBV28, the J gene TRBJ2-7; 7 bases fit TRBD1. Trimming cost V 4 bases and J 2 bases; bases outside gene matches: 11. This CDR3 contains 16 residues. The germline gives CDR1 MDHEN, CDR2 SYDVKM. DNA for the CDR3: TGTGCCAGCAGTTCTCTTCCGGGACAGCTCCCCTACGAGCAGTACTTC. Its protein is CASSSLPGQLPYEQYF.

The sample holds a few counts of this clone. The rearrangement uses TRBV5-4 and TRBJ2-1, with D maybe TRBD2 (5 bases). The CDR3 sequence is 16 residues long. V shed 0 bases and J shed 1 base, with 11 bases lying between them. Per the germline V gene, CDR1 is SGHNT and CDR2 is YYREEE (reference sequence). The CDR3 coding sequence is TGTGCCAGCAGCTTGGGAGGGTTCGGATCCTACAATGAGCAGTTCTTC. Protein sequence: CASSLGGFGSYNEQFF.

J is TRBJ1-4 and V is TRBV7-9; D unresolved. Per germline, CDR1 SEHNR and CDR2 FQNEAQ (reference sequence). V dropped 1 base and J dropped 6 bases, with 9 bases sitting between them. The CDR3 totals 14 residues. CDR3 region: CASSLESTDEKLFF. The CDR3 nucleotides read TGTGCCAGCAGCTTAGAATCCACAGATGAAAAACTGTTTTTT.

The V call is TRBV9, the J call TRBJ1-1; D gene ambiguous. Germline lookup yields CDR1 SGDLS and CDR2 YYNGEE. The CDR3 has 12 residues. Deletions cut 1 base from V and 3 bases from J, with 4 bases between. Here the CDR3 DNA reads TGTGCCAGCAGCGTATCGGACACTGAAGCTTTCTTT. This sequence encodes CASSVSDTEAFF.

The V gene is TRBV27, the J gene TRBJ2-1; weak D call: TRBD2 (6 bases). CDR3 length equals 16 residues. V lost 5 bases to trimming and J lost 0 bases, with 14 bases between them. CDR1 is MNHEY and CDR2 is SMNVEV in the germline V gene (reference sequence). CDR3 sequence reads: CASSPSLTSSYNEQFF. The CDR3 region has the DNA TGTGCCAGCAGTCCCTCCCTGACTAGCTCCTACAATGAGCAGTTCTTC.

The chain combines TRBV19 with TRBJ2-1; 12 positions agree with TRBD2. CDR1 and CDR2 from the germline V gene are LNHDA and SQIVND (reference sequence). CDR3 length equals 16 residues. J was trimmed by 7 bases and V by 5 bases; bases with no gene match: 9. CDR3 nucleotide sequence: TGTGCCAGTAGTGACGGGACTAGCGGGCAAGGGAATGAGCAGTTCTTC. Its translation is CASSDGTSGQGNEQFF.

CDR3 bases: TGTGCCAGCAGCGTAGTTGGAGGATCCTACAATGAGCAGTTCTTC. It specifies CASSVVGGSYNEQFF. The chain is built from TRBV9 and TRBJ2-1; a weak D match, TRBD2 (5 bases). The CDR3 sequence is 15 residues long. CDR1 is SGDLS and CDR2 is YYNGEE in the germline V gene. Trimming left V 0 bases short and J 1 base short, with 8 bases between.

The chain couples TRBV28 to TRBJ2-1; TRBD2 agrees at 8 bases. The germline CDR1 and CDR2 sequences are MDHEN and SYDVKM. This CDR3 has 16 residues. J lost 13 bases, V lost 7 bases, and 21 bases had no gene match. The CDR3 region is CASNLLPGGPRAVQFF. In DNA form, the CDR3 reads TGTGCCAGCAACCTTCTTCCGGGGGGGCCAAGGGCAGTCCAGTTCTTC.

The V gene is TRBV6-5, the J gene TRBJ2-7; D is uncertain. V lost 2 bases and J 0 bases, leaving 14 bases between the germline ends. Germline CDR1 and CDR2: MNHEY and SVGAGI. The length of the CDR3 is 16 residues. DNA of the CDR3: TGTGCCAGCAGTTACCGGATAATGGGAAGCTCCTACGAGCAGTACTTC. Translation gives CASSYRIMGSSYEQYF.

This chain joins TRBV13 and TRBJ2-3; D may be TRBD2 (6 bases). Germline CDR1 reads PRHDT; CDR2 reads FYEKMQ (reference sequence). The V and J ends lost 2 bases and 3 bases respectively, with 9 bases between them. The CDR3 spans 14 residues. Here the CDR3 DNA reads TGTGCCAGCAGCTTAACCGGGAGTACAGATACGCAGTATTTT. This encodes CASSLTGSTDTQYF. The entire variable domain, with the rest obtained from reference TRBV13 and TRBJ2-3, is as follows: AAGVIQSPRHLIKEKRETATLKCYPIPRHDTVYWYQQGPGQDPQFLISFYEKMQSDKGSIPDRFSAQQFSDYHSELNMSSLELGDSALYFCASSLTGSTDTQYFGPGTRLTVL.

This clone was counted once. The CDR3 spells CSVADKPDEQYF. The CDR3 DNA reads TGCAGCGTCGCCGACAAGCCTGACGAGCAGTACTTC. J is TRBJ2-7 and V is TRBV29-1, with D uncertain. The CDR3 consists of 12 residues. The germline V and J ends were trimmed by 6 bases and 5 bases, with 14 bases remaining between them. Germline values: CDR1 SQVTM, CDR2 ANQGSEA.

Comments on this clone: The junction departs from the called germline gene at one end, perhaps through a read error. In DNA, the CDR3 is TGTGCCAGCAGCTTAGGAAGGGCGGCGAAGCATTTT. Protein sequence: CASSLGRAAKHF. The chain recombines TRBV11-2 with TRBJ2-3; D gene ambiguous. The CDR3 length is 12 residues. The germline V gene encodes CDR1 SGHAT and CDR2 FQNNGV. The full variable domain, in which reference TRBV11-2 and TRBJ2-3 provide the parts outside the CDR3, is EAGVAQSPRYKIIEKRQSVAFWCNPISGHATLYWYQQILGQGPKLLIQFQNNGVVDDSQLPKDRFSAERLKGVDSTLKIQPAKLEDSAVYLCASSLGRAAKHFGPGTRLTVL.